This T cell receptor (beta chain) was obtained from a study of shared clonotypes between healthy human individuals. Germline V CDR1 and CDR2: MDHEN, SYDVKM. The V gene end was trimmed by 2 bases and the J gene end by 5 bases; junction bases not matched to a gene: 7. The CDR3 spans 15 residues. A CD45RA+ naive subset and a CD45RA-negative memory subset were split from CD4+ cells. The method was immunoSEQ multiplex PCR; TCRdb's version includes in-frame clones alone and lacks a portion of them. The table records under 200,000 clones, 90% to 95% of them present only once. This receptor was obtained from a woman in her 30s in good health. The chain carries TRBV28 and TRBJ1-2, with 8 bases fitting TRBD1. The sequenced material came from naive CD4+ T cells sorted from blood. The subset here: CD45RA+ positively selected. The CDR3 reads CASSLRAGGRYGYTF. The CDR3 DNA sequence: TGTGCCAGCAGTTTACGGGCAGGGGGCAGGTATGGCTACACCTTC.